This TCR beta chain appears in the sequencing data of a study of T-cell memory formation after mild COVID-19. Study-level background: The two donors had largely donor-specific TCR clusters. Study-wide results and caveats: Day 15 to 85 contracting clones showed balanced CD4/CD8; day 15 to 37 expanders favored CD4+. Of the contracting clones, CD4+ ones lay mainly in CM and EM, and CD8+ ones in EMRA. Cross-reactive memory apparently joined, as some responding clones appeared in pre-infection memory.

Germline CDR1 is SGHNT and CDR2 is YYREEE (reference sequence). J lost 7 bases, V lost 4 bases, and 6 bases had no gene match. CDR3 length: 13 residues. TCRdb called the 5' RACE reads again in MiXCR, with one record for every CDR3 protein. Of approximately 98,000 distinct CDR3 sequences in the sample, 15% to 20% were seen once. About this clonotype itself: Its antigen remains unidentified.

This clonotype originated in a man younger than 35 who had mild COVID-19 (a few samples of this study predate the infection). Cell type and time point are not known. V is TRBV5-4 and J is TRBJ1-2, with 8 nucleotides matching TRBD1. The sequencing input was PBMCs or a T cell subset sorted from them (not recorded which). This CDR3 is CASSDPTGVGYTF. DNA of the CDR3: TGTGCCAGCAGCGACCCGACAGGGGTTGGCTACACCTTC.